This T cell receptor beta chain emerged from a study of regulatory T cells in long-lasting Graves disease. Specified time point: persistent/refractory GD, antithyroid drugs over 5 years with positive TRAb. With RNA extracted from PBMCs as input, the TCR library was made. In each case, Graves' disease was diagnosed per American Thyroid Association guidelines. Findings and caveats of the study: Accuracy could have been hurt by small sample size.

The germline V gene encodes CDR1 SQVTM and CDR2 ANQGSEA. The junction had 2 bases not matched to a gene; V was cut back by 3 bases and J by 1 base. The CDR3 is 14 residues long. Arm-PCR of CDR3 regions with iRepertoire HTBI primers generated TCR beta libraries. Source study methods: Across samples, 62 TRBV and some 14 TRBJ segments were found. Using its own MiXCR run on the multiplex PCR reads, TCRdb lists one record per CDR3 protein. The V and J calls reflect TCRdb's pipeline rather than the authors' work. The sample holds around 340,000 distinct CDR3 sequences; around a fifth are singletons and the top ten take 29%. This clonotype was seen many times. No antigen is known for it.

V and J are TRBV29-1 and TRBJ2-7; 11 bases agree with TRBD1. The clonotype originates from a female donor with Graves disease. Sequences were derived from peripheral blood mononuclear cells (PBMCs), sampled when the disease was refractory, from a patient treated with antithyroid drugs. CDR3 sequence: CSVDGDRGSYEQYF. CDR3 coding DNA: TGCAGCGTTGACGGGGACAGGGGGTCCTACGAGCAGTACTTC.